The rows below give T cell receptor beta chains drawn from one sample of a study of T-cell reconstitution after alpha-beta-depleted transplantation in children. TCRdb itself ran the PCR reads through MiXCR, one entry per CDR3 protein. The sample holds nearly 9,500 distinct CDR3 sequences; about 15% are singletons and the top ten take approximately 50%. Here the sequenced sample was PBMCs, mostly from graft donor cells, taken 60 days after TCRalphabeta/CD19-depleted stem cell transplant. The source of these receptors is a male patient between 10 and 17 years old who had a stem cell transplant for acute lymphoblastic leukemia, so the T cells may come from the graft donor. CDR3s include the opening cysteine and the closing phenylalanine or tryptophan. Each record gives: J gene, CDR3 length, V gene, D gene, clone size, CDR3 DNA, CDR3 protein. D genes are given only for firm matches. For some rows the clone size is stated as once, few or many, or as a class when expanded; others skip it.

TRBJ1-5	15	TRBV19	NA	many	TGTGCCAGTAGTAGGGGGGTGCCTAGCAATCAGCCCCAGCATTTT	CASSRGVPSNQPQHF
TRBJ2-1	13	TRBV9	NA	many	TGTGCCAGCAGCCCTACTCACTACAATGAGCAGTTCTTC	CASSPTHYNEQFF
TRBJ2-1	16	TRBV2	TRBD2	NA	TGTGCCAGCAGTACTAGCGGGGGGCCCTCCTACAATGAGCAGTTCTTC	CASSTSGGPSYNEQFF
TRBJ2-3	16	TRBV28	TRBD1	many	TGTGCCAGCAGTTTAGGGACAGGGGTAGGAACAGATACGCAGTATTTT	CASSLGTGVGTDTQYF
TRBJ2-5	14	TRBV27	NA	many	TGTGCCAGCAGTTTAAGGGACGGACAAGAGACCCAGTACTTC	CASSLRDGQETQYF
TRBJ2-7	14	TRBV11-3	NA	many	TGTGCCAGCAGCTTAGGGTTTGGACAGCCTGTCCAGTACTTC	CASSLGFGQPVQYF
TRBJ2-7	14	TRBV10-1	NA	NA	TGCGCCAGCAGCCTCCTGCGGGTAAGATTCGAGCAGTACTTC	CASSLLRVRFEQYF
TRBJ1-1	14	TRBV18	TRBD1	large	TGTGCCAGCTCACCGACAGGGGTGAACACTGAAGCTTTCTTT	CASSPTGVNTEAFF
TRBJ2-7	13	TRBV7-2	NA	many	TGTGCCAGCAGCTCCCAATGGCATTACGAGCAGTACTTC	CASSSQWHYEQYF
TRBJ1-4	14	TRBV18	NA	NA	TGTGCCAGCTCACCGACTCCTGCCAGTGAAAAACTGTTTTTT	CASSPTPASEKLFF
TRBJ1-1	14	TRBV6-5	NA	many	TGTGCCAGCAGCCTCCTGGGGGGGAGCACTGAAGCTTTCTTT	CASSLLGGSTEAFF
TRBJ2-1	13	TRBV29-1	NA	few	TGCAGCTGCGGGCGGACTGACCGGAATGAGCAGTTCTTC	CSCGRTDRNEQFF
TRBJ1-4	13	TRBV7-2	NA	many	TGTGCCAGCAGCTTTGACAAGAATGAAAAACTGTTTTTT	CASSFDKNEKLFF
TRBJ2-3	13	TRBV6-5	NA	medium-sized	TGTGCCAGCAGGCAGACGCATGCAGATACGCAGTATTTT	CASRQTHADTQYF
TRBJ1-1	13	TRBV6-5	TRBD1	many	TGTGCCAGCAGCGTTACAGGGGAGGCTGAAGCTTTCTTT	CASSVTGEAEAFF
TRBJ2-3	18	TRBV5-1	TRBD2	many	TGCGCCAGCAGCTTGAACGGGATAGCGGGTGGAAGCACAGATACGCAGTATTTT	CASSLNGIAGGSTDTQYF
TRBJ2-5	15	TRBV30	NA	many	TGTGCCTGGAGCCGCAGTCCCGGTTTGAAAGAGACCCAGTACTTC	CAWSRSPGLKETQYF
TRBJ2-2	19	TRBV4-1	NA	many	TGCGCCAGCAGCCAAAGCCCCCCCATAGCCGGGCCCTACACCGGGGAGCTGTTTTTT	CASSQSPPIAGPYTGELFF
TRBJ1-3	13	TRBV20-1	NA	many	TGCAGTGCTCTGGGCGGACACGGCCCCACCATATATTTT	CSALGGHGPTIYF
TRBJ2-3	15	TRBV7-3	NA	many	TGTGCCAGCAGCGTCCAGCGGGCGCTCCCAGATACGCAGTATTTT	CASSVQRALPDTQYF
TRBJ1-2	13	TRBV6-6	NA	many	TGTGCCAGCAGTTACTCGGTCCACTATGGCTACACCTTC	CASSYSVHYGYTF
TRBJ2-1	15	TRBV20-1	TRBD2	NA	TGCAGTGCTAGCCCACTAGCGGGAATATACAATGAGCAGTTCTTC	CSASPLAGIYNEQFF
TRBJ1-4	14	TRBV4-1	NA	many	TGCGCCAGCAGCCGGACAGTTGGGAGGGAAAAACTGTTTTTT	CASSRTVGREKLFF
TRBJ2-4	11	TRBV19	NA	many	TGTGCCAGTAGTATAGGGAACATTCAGTACTTC	CASSIGNIQYF
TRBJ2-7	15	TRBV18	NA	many	TGTGCCAGCTCACCAGGGGCACAGGGAACCTACGAGCAGTACTTC	CASSPGAQGTYEQYF
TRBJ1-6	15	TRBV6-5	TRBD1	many	TGTGCCAGCAGCCGGGGACAGGGTTATAATTCACCCCTCCACTTT	CASSRGQGYNSPLHF
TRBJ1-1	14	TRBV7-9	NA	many	TGTGCCAGCAGCACTCGAAGCGGGCTAGCTGAAGCTTTCTTT	CASSTRSGLAEAFF
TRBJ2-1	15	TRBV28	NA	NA	TGTGCCAGCAGCAGGGACACCGAAGTCTACAATGAGCAGTTCTTC	CASSRDTEVYNEQFF
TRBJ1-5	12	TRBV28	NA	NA	TGTGCCAGCAGTTTGCGAGATCAGCCCCAGCATTTT	CASSLRDQPQHF
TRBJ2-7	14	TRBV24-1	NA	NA	TGTGCCACCAGTGATCTCGGAGGGGGCGGCGAGCAGTACTTC	CATSDLGGGGEQYF
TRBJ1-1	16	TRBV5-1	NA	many	TGCGCCAGCAGCTTGGTGGGGGGGGCGCCGAACACTGAAGCTTTCTTT	CASSLVGGAPNTEAFF
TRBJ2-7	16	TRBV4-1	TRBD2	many	TGCGCCAGCAGCCAGGAGCCTCAGCGGGGGGGCTGGGAGCAGTACTTC	CASSQEPQRGGWEQYF
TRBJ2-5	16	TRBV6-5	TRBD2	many	TGTGCCACTAAAGCGGGTGGTCGGGGGGGATGGGAGACCCAGTACTTC	CATKAGGRGGWETQYF
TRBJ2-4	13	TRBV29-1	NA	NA	TGCAGCGTTGAGACGGACGGCGAAAACATTCAGTACTTC	CSVETDGENIQYF
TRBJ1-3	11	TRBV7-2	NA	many	TGTGCCAGCAGCTTGGGCGACACCATATATTTT	CASSLGDTIYF
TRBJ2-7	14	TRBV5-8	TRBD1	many	TGTGCCAGCAGCGTGGGACAGGGTTCGGAAGAGCAGTACTTC	CASSVGQGSEEQYF
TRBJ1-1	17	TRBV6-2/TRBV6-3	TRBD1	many	TGTGCCAGCAGTTACTTGGGAGGGGGCCGACCCTACACTGAAGCTTTCTTT	CASSYLGGGRPYTEAFF
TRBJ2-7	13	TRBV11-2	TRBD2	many	TGTGCCAGCAGCGTAGGGGTGCGGGGGAAGAAGTACTTC	CASSVGVRGKKYF
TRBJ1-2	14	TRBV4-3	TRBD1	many	TGCGCCAGCAGCCTAGAACAGGGGAGCTATGGCTACACCTTC	CASSLEQGSYGYTF
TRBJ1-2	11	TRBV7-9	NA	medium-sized	TGTGCCAGCAGCGCCAGCTATGGCTACACCTTC	CASSASYGYTF
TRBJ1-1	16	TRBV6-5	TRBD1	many	TGTGCCAGCAGTTACTCGTCGACAGGGGGCAGAGTTGAAGCTTTCTTT	CASSYSSTGGRVEAFF
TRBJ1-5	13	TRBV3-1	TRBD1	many	TGTGCCAGCAGCCGGACAGGAGGTCAGCCCCAGCATTTT	CASSRTGGQPQHF